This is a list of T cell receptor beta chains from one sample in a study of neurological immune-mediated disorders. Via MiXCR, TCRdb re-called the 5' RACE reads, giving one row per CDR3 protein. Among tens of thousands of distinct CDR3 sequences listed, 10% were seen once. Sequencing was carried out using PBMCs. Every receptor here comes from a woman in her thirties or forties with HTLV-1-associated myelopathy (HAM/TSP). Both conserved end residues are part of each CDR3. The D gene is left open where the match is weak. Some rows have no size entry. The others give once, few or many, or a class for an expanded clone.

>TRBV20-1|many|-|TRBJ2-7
TGCAGTGCTAGAGATGGCCTACGGAGCTCCTACGAGCAGTACTTC
CSARDGLRSSYEQYF
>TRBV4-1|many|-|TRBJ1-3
TGCGCCAGCAGCCAAGTCTCTGGAAACACCATATATTTT
CASSQVSGNTIYF
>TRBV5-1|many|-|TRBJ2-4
TGCGCCAGCAGCTTGGTCGGGCTAGTCGAAAACATTCAGTACTTC
CASSLVGLVENIQYF
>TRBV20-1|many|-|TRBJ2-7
TGCAGTGCTCCGCGGAGGGGGGGTTCCGAGCAGTACTTC
CSAPRRGGSEQYF
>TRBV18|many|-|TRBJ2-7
TGTGCCAGCTCACCTATATCAGGAGGGAGGTCTCGGGACGAGCAGTACTTC
CASSPISGGRSRDEQYF
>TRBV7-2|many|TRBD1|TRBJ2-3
TGTGCCAGCAGCCCATGGACAGGGGACACAGATACGCAGTATTTT
CASSPWTGDTDTQYF
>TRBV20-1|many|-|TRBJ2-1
TGCAGTGCTGGCGACGGGGCTCCCCGGGATGAGCAGTTCTTC
CSAGDGAPRDEQFF
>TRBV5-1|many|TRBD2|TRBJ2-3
TGCGCCAGCAGCACCATAGCGGGGAGCACAGATACGCAGTATTTT
CASSTIAGSTDTQYF
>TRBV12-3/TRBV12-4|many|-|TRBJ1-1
TGTGCCAGCAGACCTGGAGGGAATGTGTGGTCTTTCTTT
CASRPGGNVWSFF
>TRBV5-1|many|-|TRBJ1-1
TGCGCCAGCAGCTTGTCGGGTAAGGGCACTGAAGCTTTCTTT
CASSLSGKGTEAFF
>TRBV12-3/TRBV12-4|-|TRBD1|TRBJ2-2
TGTGCCAGCAGTTTAAGGGGGCGTGACACCGGGGAGCTGTTTTTT
CASSLRGRDTGELFF
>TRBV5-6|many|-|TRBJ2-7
TGTGCCAGCAGCAACAGTGACGGGGGGCCGGGCGAGCAGTACTTC
CASSNSDGGPGEQYF
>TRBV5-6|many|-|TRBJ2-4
TGTGCCAGCAGCTTGGTTGGGGGACTGGCCAAAAACATTCAGTACTTC
CASSLVGGLAKNIQYF
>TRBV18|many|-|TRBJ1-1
TGTGCCAGCTCACCACTTAGGGGGGAGAACACTGAAGCTTTCTTT
CASSPLRGENTEAFF
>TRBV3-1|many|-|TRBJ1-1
TGTGCCAGCAGTTCAGGACCGAAGACTTTGAACACTGAAGCTTTCTTT
CASSSGPKTLNTEAFF
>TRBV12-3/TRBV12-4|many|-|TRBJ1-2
TGTGCCAGCAGTTTTCGGACGGAGTATGGCTACACCTTC
CASSFRTEYGYTF
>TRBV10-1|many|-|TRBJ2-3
TGCGCCAGCAGTGAGCTGGGCTACCGCACAGATACGCAGTATTTT
CASSELGYRTDTQYF
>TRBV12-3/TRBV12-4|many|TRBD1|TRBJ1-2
TGTGCCAGCAGAAAAAGGGGGCAAGACTATGGCTACACCTTC
CASRKRGQDYGYTF
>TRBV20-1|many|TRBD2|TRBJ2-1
TGCAGTGCGTTAGGGGCGGGGGGGCCTAGCGCCTACAATGAGCAGTTCTTC
CSALGAGGPSAYNEQFF
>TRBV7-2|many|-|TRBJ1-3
TGTGCCAGCAGCTTAGGCGGCGGACGCTCTGGAAACACCATATATTTT
CASSLGGGRSGNTIYF
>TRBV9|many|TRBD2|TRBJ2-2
TGTGCCAGCAGCGTACTAGCGGGGGGGCCGAAGAACACCGGGGAGCTGTTTTTT
CASSVLAGGPKNTGELFF
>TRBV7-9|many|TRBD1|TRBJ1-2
TGTGCCAGCAGCTTAACCGGGACAGGGGGATATGGCTACACCTTC
CASSLTGTGGYGYTF
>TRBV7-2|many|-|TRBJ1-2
TGTGCCAGCAGCTCCTTGCCGGCAGCGGCTAACTATGGCTACACCTTC
CASSSLPAAANYGYTF
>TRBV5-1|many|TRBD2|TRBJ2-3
TGCGCCAGCAGCTTCCTACTAGCGGGGGGGACAGATACGCAGTATTTT
CASSFLLAGGTDTQYF
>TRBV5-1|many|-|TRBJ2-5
TGCGCCAGCAGCCTCCATGGGGAAGAGACCCAGTACTTC
CASSLHGEETQYF
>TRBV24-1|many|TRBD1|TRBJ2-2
TGTGCCACCAGTGACCGGGACAGGAACACCGGGGAGCTGTTTTTT
CATSDRDRNTGELFF
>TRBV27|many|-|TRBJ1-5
TGTGCCAGCAGTTTATCCCGGCGGTCCAATCAGCCCCAGCATTTT
CASSLSRRSNQPQHF
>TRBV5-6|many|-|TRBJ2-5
TGTGCCAGCAGCTTGGACAGGGTTGAGACCCAGTACTTC
CASSLDRVETQYF